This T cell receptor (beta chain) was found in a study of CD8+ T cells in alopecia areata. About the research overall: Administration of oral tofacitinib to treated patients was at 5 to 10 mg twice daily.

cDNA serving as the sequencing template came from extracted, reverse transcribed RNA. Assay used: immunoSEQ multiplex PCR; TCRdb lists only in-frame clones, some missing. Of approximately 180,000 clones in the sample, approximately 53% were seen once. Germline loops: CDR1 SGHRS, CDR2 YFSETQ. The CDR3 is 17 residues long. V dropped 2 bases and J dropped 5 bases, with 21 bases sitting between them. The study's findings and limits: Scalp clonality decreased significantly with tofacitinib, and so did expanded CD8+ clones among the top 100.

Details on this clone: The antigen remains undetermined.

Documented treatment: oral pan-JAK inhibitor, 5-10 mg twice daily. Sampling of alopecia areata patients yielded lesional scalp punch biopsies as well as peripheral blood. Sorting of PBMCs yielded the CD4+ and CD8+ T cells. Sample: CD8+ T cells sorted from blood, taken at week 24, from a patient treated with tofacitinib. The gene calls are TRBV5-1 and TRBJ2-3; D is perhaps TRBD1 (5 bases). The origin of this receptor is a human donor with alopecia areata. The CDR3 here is CASSLHLKGRDVDTQYF. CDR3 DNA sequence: TGCGCCAGCAGCTTACATCTCAAGGGCAGGGATGTAGATACGCAGTATTTT.